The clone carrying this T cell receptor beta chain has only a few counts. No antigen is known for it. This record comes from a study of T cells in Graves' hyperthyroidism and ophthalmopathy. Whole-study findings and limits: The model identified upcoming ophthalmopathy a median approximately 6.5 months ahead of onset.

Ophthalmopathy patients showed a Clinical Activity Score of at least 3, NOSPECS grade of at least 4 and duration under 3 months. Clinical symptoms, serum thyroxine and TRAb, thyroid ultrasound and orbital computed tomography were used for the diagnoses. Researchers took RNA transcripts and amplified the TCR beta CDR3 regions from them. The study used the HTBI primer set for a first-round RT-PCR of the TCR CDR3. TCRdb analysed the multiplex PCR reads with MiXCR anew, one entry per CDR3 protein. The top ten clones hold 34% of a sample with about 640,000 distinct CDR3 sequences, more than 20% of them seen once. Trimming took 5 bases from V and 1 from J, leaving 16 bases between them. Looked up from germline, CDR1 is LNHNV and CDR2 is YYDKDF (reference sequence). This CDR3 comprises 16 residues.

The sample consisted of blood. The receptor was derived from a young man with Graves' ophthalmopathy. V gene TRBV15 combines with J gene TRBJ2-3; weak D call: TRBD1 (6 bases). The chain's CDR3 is CATSLSGGLRTDTQYF. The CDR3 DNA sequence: TGTGCCACCAGCCTAAGTGGGGGCCTTCGCACAGATACGCAGTATTTT.